This T cell receptor beta chain derives from a study of T cell repertoires in cytomegalovirus infection. This clonotype occurred many times. The CDR3 covers 13 residues. V shed 1 base and J shed 14 bases, with 16 bases lying between them. From germline, CDR1 is SGHTA and CDR2 FQGNSA. A single record per CDR3 protein comes from TCRdb applying MiXCR to the reads. Among hundreds of thousands of distinct CDR3 sequences listed, over 15% were seen once. The specimen sequenced was PBMCs. The V call is TRBV7-2, the J call TRBJ2-3; D unclear. The receptor's source is a human donor in good health (CMV status not recorded). Some clones in this sample may be carry-over from other donors' samples. CDR3 protein: CASSLESSESPYF. Here the CDR3 DNA reads TGTGCCAGCAGCTTAGAATCCAGCGAGTCCCCGTATTTT.